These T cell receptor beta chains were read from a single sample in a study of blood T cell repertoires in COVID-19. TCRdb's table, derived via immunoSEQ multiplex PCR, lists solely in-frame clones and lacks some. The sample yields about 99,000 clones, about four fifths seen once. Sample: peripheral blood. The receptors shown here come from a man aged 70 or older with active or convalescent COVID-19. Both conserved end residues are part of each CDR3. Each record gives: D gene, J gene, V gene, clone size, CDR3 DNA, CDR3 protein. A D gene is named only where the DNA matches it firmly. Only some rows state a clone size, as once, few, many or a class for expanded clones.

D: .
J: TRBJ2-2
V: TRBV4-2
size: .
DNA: TGTGCCAGCAGCCAACAGGGACAGAACACCGGGGAGCTGTTTTTT
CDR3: CASSQQGQNTGELFF

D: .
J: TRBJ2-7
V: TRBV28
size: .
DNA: TGTGCCAGCAGTTTAACAGGGTTCCCCCTCTCCTACGAGCAGTACTTC
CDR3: CASSLTGFPLSYEQYF

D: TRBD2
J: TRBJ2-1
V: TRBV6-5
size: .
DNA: TGTGCCGCTGGGGGGGGGTACAATGAGCAGTTCTTC
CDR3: CAAGGGYNEQFF

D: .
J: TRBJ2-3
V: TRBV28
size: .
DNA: TGTGCCAGCGGGGGCGCGGGGGCCGGCACAGATACGCAGTATTTT
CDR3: CASGGAGAGTDTQYF

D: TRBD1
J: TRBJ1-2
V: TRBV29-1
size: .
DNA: TGCAGCGTTGAGAATGGTGGGGGACAGGGTACCGGCTACACCTTC
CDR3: CSVENGGGQGTGYTF

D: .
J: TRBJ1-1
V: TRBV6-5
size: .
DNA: TGTGCCAGCAGTTACTCCTTTCAGGGTGACACTGAAGCTTTCTTT
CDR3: CASSYSFQGDTEAFF

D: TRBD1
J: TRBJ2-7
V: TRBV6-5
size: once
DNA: TGTGCCAGCAGCCTACAGGGGGCTCGGGAGCAGTACTTC
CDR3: CASSLQGAREQYF

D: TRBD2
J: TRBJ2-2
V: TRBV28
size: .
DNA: TGTGCCAGCAGTTCCCCTTCGACTAGCGGGGGGGCCCTGTCCGGGGAGCTGTTTTTT
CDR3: CASSSPSTSGGALSGELFF

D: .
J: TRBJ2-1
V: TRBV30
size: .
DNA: TGTGCCTGGAGATCAGAAATCTCCTACAATGAGCAGTTCTTC
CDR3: CAWRSEISYNEQFF

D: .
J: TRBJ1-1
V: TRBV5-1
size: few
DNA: TGCGCCAGCAGCTTGTATGGTCTTAGTACTGAAGCTTTCTTT
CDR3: CASSLYGLSTEAFF

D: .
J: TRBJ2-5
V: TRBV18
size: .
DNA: TGTGCCAGCTCACCACCCTCCTCAGAGACCCAGTACTTC
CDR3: CASSPPSSETQYF

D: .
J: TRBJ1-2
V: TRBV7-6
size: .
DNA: TGTGCCAGCAGCTTAGTCGGGGGGTCCTATGGCTACACCTTC
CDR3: CASSLVGGSYGYTF

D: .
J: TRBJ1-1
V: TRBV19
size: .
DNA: TGTGCCAGTAGTATCCCCAGGATGAACACTGAAGCTTTCTTT
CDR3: CASSIPRMNTEAFF

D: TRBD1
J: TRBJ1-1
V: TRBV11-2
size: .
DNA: TGTGCCAGCAGCTCCCGCGGACAGGGCTACATGAACACTGAAGCTTTCTTT
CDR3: CASSSRGQGYMNTEAFF

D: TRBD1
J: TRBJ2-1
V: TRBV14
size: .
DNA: TGTGCCAGCAGCTCCCTACAGGGGGCAGGGGGGTCCTACAATGAGCAGTTCTTC
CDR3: CASSSLQGAGGSYNEQFF

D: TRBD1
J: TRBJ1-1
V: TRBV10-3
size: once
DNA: TGTGCCATCAGAGAATCGGGACAGATTAACACTGAAGCTTTCTTT
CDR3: CAIRESGQINTEAFF

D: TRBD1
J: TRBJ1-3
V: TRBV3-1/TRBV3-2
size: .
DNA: TGTGCCAGCAGCCAATGGACAGGAGAGGGTCAAACCATATATTTT
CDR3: CASSQWTGEGQTIYF

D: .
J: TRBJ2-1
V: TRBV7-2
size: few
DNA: TGTGCCAGCAGCGCCCAGGGGCTAGCCCATGAGCAGTTCTTC
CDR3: CASSAQGLAHEQFF

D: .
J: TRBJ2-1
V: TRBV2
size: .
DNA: TGTGCCAGCAGTGCTAACAGGGATCGCAATGAGCAGTTCTTC
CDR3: CASSANRDRNEQFF

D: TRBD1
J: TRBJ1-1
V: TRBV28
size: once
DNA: TGTGCCAGCAGCTCAGGGGGCGCCCAGAGGACCACTGAAGCTTTCTTT
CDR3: CASSSGGAQRTTEAFF

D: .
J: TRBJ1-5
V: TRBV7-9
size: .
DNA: TGTGCCAGCAGCTTAGGGAGTCAGCCCCAGCATTTT
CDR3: CASSLGSQPQHF

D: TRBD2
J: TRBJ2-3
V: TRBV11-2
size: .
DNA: TGTGCCAGCAGCAGGAGGGGGTTAGCGGGGCGCACAGATACGCAGTATTTT
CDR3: CASSRRGLAGRTDTQYF

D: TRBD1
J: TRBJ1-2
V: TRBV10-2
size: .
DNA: TGCGCCAGCACCGAAGGACAGGGGATCACCGGCTACACCTTC
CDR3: CASTEGQGITGYTF

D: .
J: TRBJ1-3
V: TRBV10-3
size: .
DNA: TGTGCCATCAGTGAGGCCTCAGGCAGGCCCTCTGGAAACACCATATATTTT
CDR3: CAISEASGRPSGNTIYF

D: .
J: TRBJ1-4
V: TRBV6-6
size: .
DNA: TGTGCCAGCAGTTTCGGGGGGGCTCCTAATGAAAAACTGTTTTTT
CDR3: CASSFGGAPNEKLFF

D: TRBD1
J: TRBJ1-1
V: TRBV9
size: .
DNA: TGTGCCAGCAGCACACGGACAGGGGAGGGCACTGAAGCTTTCTTT
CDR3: CASSTRTGEGTEAFF

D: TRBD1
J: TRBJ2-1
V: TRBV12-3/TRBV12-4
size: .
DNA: TGTGCCAGCAGTCCGACAGGGGGGGATGAGCAGTTCTTC
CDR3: CASSPTGGDEQFF

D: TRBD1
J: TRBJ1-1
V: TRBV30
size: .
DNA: TGTGCCTGGAGCCGGACAGGGAACACTGAAGCTTTCTTT
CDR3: CAWSRTGNTEAFF

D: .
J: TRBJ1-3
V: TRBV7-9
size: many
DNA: TGTGCCAGCAGGTTTTCAGGGGATGGAAACACCATATATTTT
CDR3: CASRFSGDGNTIYF

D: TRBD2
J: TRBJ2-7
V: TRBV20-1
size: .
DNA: TGCAGTGCCAGCGGGGGGAACGAGCAGTACTTC
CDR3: CSASGGNEQYF

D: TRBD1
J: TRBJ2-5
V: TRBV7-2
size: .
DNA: TGTGCCAGCAGCTTGGGGACAGGACGGGGCGGGGAGACCCAGTACTTC
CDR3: CASSLGTGRGGETQYF

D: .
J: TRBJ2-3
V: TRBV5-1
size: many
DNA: TGCGCCAGCAGCGGCCGTCAGCGGGTGATTTCCACAGATACGCAGTATTTT
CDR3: CASSGRQRVISTDTQYF

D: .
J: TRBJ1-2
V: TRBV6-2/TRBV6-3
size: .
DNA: TGTGCCAGCAGCCCCCTTCGGGATTCGGGTGGCTACACCTTC
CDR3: CASSPLRDSGGYTF

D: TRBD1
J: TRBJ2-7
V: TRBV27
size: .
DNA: TGTGCCAGCAGTACCACCTATCCCAGGGGGCTTTACGGCGAGCAGTACTTC
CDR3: CASSTTYPRGLYGEQYF

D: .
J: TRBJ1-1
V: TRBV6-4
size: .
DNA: TGTGCCAGCAGTAATCAGGGAGGGGGAGCTGAAGCTTTCTTT
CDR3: CASSNQGGGAEAFF

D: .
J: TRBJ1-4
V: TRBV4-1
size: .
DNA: TGCGCCAGCAGCCAATTTTCCGACTCAACTAATGAAAAACTGTTTTTT
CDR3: CASSQFSDSTNEKLFF

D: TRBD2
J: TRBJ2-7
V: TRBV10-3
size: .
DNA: TGTGCCACCGCGTCTAGCGGGGGGGGCTCCTCTCCCTACGAGCAGTACTTC
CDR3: CATASSGGGSSPYEQYF

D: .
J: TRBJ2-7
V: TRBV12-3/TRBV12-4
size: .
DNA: TGTGCCAGCAGCTTCGCCTACGAGCAGTACTTC
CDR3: CASSFAYEQYF

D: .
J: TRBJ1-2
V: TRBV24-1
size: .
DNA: TGTGCCACCAGTGATCCCCACGCGAGGGCTACTGGCTACACCTTC
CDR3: CATSDPHARATGYTF

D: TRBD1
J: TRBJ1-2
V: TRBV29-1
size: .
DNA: TGCAGCGTTGCACAGGGGGCGGGCTATGGCTACACCTTC
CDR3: CSVAQGAGYGYTF

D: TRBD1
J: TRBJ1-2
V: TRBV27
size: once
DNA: TGTGCCAGCAGCTGGGGACAGAACTATGGCTACACCTTC
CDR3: CASSWGQNYGYTF

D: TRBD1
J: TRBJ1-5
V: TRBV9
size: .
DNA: TGTGCCAGCAGCGTAGGTGGGACAGGGGACAATCAGCCCCAGCATTTT
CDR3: CASSVGGTGDNQPQHF

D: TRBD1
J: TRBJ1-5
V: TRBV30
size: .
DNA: TGTGCCTGGAGTACGGGACAGGGGCGACAGCCCCAGCATTTT
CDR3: CAWSTGQGRQPQHF

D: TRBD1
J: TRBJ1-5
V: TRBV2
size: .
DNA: TGTGCCAGCAGCGGGACAGGCAAGCATCAGCCCCAGCATTTT
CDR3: CASSGTGKHQPQHF

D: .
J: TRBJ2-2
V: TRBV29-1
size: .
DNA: TGCAGCGTTGAAGGGGAAGGGACTGGACGGACCGGGGAGCTGTTTTTT
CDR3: CSVEGEGTGRTGELFF

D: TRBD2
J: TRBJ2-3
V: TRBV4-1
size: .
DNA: TGCGCCAGCAGCCAAAGGGGAGGGGATACGCAGTATTTT
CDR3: CASSQRGGDTQYF

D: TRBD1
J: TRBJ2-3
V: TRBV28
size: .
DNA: TGTGCCAGCAGTCGACGCACACCACGGACAGGAACTAGCACAGATACGCAGTATTTT
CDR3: CASSRRTPRTGTSTDTQYF

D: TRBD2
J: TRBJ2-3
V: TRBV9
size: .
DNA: TGTGCCAGCAGCGTAGATCCCGGGGGGGGGACAGATACGCAGTATTTT
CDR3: CASSVDPGGGTDTQYF

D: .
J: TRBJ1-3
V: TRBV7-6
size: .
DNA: TGTGCCAGCAGCTTAGTCGGGGGAAACACCATATATTTT
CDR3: CASSLVGGNTIYF